The 4 T cell receptor beta chains presented below share a single source sample, sequenced in a study of OX40 agonist ivuxolimab in advanced cancers. TCRdb's copy holds only in-frame clones and misses some; the assay was immunoSEQ multiplex PCR. This sample has about 69,000 clones, with about 80% found just once. The specimen comprised CD4+ or CD8+ T cells sorted from blood, sampled in a trial of the OX40 agonist ivuxolimab. These receptors all stem from an adult with an advanced solid tumor such as melanoma, head and neck, liver or kidney cancer.

Here the CDR3 DNA reads TGTGCCAGTAGGGGGACTAGCGGGACCGGGCGCTACGAGCAGTACTTC. Encoded protein: CASRGTSGTGRYEQYF. The chain employs TRBV19 and TRBJ2-7, with TRBD2 matching 13 bases. V was clipped by 6 bases and J by 3 bases; unmatched bases: 8. The CDR3 extends over 16 amino acids. Germline CDR1 reads LNHDA; CDR2 reads SQIVND (reference sequence).

The chain links TRBV6-1 to TRBJ2-7, with D perhaps matching TRBD1 or TRBD2 (6 bases each). The V end lost 11 bases, the J end lost 6 bases, and 26 bases lay between the germline ends. The CDR3 is 15 amino acids. Germline loops: CDR1 MNHNS, CDR2 SASEGT. The CDR3 is CAGQPDPGLTGEQYF. The DNA of the CDR3 is TGTGCCGGACAGCCGGACCCGGGACTGACGGGCGAGCAGTACTTC.

The chain employs TRBV19 and TRBJ1-6; 8 bases fit TRBD1. J lost 7 bases, V lost 6 bases, and 11 bases had no gene match. This CDR3 spans 16 amino acids. CDR1 and CDR2 from the germline V gene are LNHDA and SQIVND (reference sequence). CDR3 in DNA: TGTGCCAGTAGCATCGGGGGACAGGCCAAGAATTCACCCCTCCACTTT. It is translated as CASSIGGQAKNSPLHF. Variable domain in full (rest from reference TRBV19 and TRBJ1-6): DGGITQSPKYLFRKEGQNVTLSCEQNLNHDAMYWYRQDPGQGLRLIYYSQIVNDFQKGDIAEGYSVSREKKESFPLTVTSAQKNPTAFYLCASSIGGQAKNSPLHFGNGTRLTVT.

The chain joins TRBV5-1 to TRBJ2-6; weak D call: TRBD2 (6 bases). Trimming shortened V by 4 bases and J by 0 bases, and 11 bases separated the two germline ends. This CDR3 spans 16 amino acids. Germline CDR1 SGHRS, CDR2 YFSETQ. CDR3: CASSTNGGSGANVLTF. The CDR3 DNA reads TGCGCCAGCAGCACGAACGGGGGCTCTGGGGCCAACGTCCTGACTTTC.